The rows below give T cell receptor beta chains drawn from one sample of a study of blood T cells in healthy people across ages. TCRdb ran MiXCR on the 5' RACE reads and lists one entry per CDR3 protein. This table has roughly 1.6 million distinct CDR3 sequences, about 35% appearing once. Sequencing was carried out using blood. Receptors originate from a woman aged 30 to 39 in good health. The CDR3 runs from the conserved cysteine through the conserved F or W. A D gene is named only where the DNA matches it firmly. Only some rows state a clone size, as once, few, many or a class for expanded clones.

J,D,V,size,CDR3
TRBJ2-5,.,TRBV27,.,CASSPRTIETQYF
TRBJ1-2,.,TRBV4-1,few,CASSQSRDNYGYTF
TRBJ2-3,TRBD1,TRBV20-1,few,CNASGQGASDTQYF
TRBJ2-3,TRBD2,TRBV20-1,few,CSAPELAGVGDTQYF
TRBJ1-5,.,TRBV10-3,few,CAISRDGNQPQHF
TRBJ2-1,TRBD2,TRBV10-2,.,CASSAFRDYPLYLEQFF
TRBJ1-1,.,TRBV29-1,.,CSASLWTEAFF
TRBJ1-1,TRBD1,TRBV20-1,.,CSAPDRGGVIPEAFF
TRBJ1-2,.,TRBV10-3,many,CAISESGSYGYTF
TRBJ1-2,TRBD1,TRBV19,.,CASSTYTGDRGYTF
TRBJ1-1,.,TRBV27,.,CASSKRERTVTEAFF
TRBJ2-3,TRBD2,TRBV4-1,.,CASSQGTSGSPTDTQYF
TRBJ2-7,.,TRBV4-1,many,CASSPRGPSSYEQYF
TRBJ2-7,TRBD2,TRBV7-9,few,CASSRGAGVSYEQYF
TRBJ2-3,TRBD2,TRBV24-1,.,CATSDPPSGRGDDTQYF
TRBJ1-2,TRBD1,TRBV20-1,.,CSARLTSRDRGPYGYTF
TRBJ1-2,.,TRBV29-1,many,CSVDGTSGYGYTF
TRBJ1-2,.,TRBV6-1,once,CASSEGGALNYGYTF
TRBJ2-7,.,TRBV28,.,CASSGTRGYEQYF
TRBJ2-5,.,TRBV27,many,CASSQLGEQETQYF
TRBJ2-5,TRBD1,TRBV6-1,.,CASSRSLDRSKETQYF
TRBJ2-1,.,TRBV7-6,few,CASSPGQGGIEQFF
TRBJ2-1,.,TRBV3-1,once,CASTGMSALGAYNGQFF
TRBJ2-5,.,TRBV28,few,CASSLRRGFQETQYF
TRBJ2-3,.,TRBV9,once,CASSEVGLPLDTQYF
TRBJ1-1,.,TRBV4-1,.,CASSQVWSEAFF
TRBJ1-1,TRBD1,TRBV7-2,.,CASTPRRDRLNTEAFF
TRBJ1-2,.,TRBV30,.,CAWSGSFGGYGYTF
TRBJ1-1,.,TRBV7-2,few,CASSSQPGLNTEAFF
TRBJ2-1,TRBD1,TRBV27,.,CASSTGASYNEQFF
TRBJ2-7,.,TRBV7-2,few,CASSLAGYEGSYSYEQYF
TRBJ2-7,.,TRBV20-1,.,CSATGTGWEQYF
TRBJ2-4,TRBD2,TRBV28,.,CASSALTSGGVLAKNIQYF
TRBJ1-1,.,TRBV15,.,CATSQQGPGRRAFF
TRBJ2-7,.,TRBV27,few,CASSLSSGTVAYEQYF
TRBJ2-3,TRBD1,TRBV7-3,.,CANSLGIGGDTQYF
TRBJ2-1,TRBD2,TRBV11-2,.,CASSLQREGHNEQFF
TRBJ2-7,.,TRBV7-8,.,CASSLARPVAYEQYF
TRBJ2-1,TRBD2,TRBV6-4,.,CARSGLAGGMNEQFF
TRBJ2-7,.,TRBV20-1,few,CSAILDSFSSYEQYF
TRBJ2-1,TRBD2,TRBV29-1,few,CSVRGLAGIKREQFF
TRBJ2-1,TRBD1,TRBV5-1,.,CASSFRQGGYNEQFF
TRBJ2-3,TRBD2,TRBV11-2,.,CASSFWSSGGADTQYF
TRBJ2-3,.,TRBV12-3/TRBV12-4,.,CASSARNEGTDTQYF
TRBJ2-1,TRBD2,TRBV7-9,few,CASSLWEGPNEQFF
TRBJ2-1,TRBD2,TRBV20-1,.,CSGPGGAFYNEQFF
TRBJ2-5,.,TRBV6-1,.,CASSEEQGVGTQYF
TRBJ2-1,.,TRBV6-2/TRBV6-3,.,CASRSRGADRNVQFF
TRBJ2-7,TRBD2,TRBV27,.,CASSPGLAGKHSYEQYF
TRBJ1-5,.,TRBV7-8,.,CASSLGHSSNQPQHF
TRBJ2-1,TRBD2,TRBV24-1,.,CATSDSDRGGTGTSGRAWQFF
TRBJ1-1,.,TRBV15,once,CATSRDLGGNTEAFF